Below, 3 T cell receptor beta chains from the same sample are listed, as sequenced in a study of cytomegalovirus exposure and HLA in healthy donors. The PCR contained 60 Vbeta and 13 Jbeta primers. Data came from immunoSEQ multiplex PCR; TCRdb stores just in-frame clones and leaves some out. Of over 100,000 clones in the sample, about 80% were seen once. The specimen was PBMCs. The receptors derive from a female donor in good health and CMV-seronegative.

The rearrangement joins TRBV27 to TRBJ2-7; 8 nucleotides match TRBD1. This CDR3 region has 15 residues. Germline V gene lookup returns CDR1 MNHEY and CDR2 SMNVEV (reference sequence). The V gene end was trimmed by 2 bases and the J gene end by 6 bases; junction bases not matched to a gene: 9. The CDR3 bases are TGTGCCAGCAGTTTAGCCGGACAGGGTATAGGCGAGCAGTACTTC. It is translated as CASSLAGQGIGEQYF.

The CDR3, as DNA: TGTGCCAGCAGCTGGACCGGGACAGGGGGTTCGGTTTATGGCTACACCTTC. It specifies CASSWTGTGGSVYGYTF. The rearrangement joins TRBV5-6 to TRBJ1-2; TRBD1 matches 11 bases. Germline lookup yields CDR1 SGHDT and CDR2 YYEEEE. V shed 3 bases, J shed 5 bases, and the junction held 12 bases outside the gene matches. This CDR3 spans 17 amino acids.

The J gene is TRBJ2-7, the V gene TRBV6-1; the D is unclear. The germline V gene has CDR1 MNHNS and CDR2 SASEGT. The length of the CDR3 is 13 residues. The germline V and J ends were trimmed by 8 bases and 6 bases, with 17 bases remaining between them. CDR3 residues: CASHDIPISEQYF. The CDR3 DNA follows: TGTGCCAGCCATGATATCCCTATCTCCGAGCAGTACTTC.